The rows below give T cell receptor beta chains drawn from one sample of a study of graft-versus-host responses after intestinal transplantation. These receptors are not linked to any known antigen. Sequencing used immunoSEQ multiplex PCR; TCRdb keeps in-frame clones, though not all of them. The sample records about 47,000 clones, approximately 96% being singletons. The source was unstimulated CD8+ T cells sorted from spleen or lymph node cells, collected before transplant. These receptors originate from a human donor who was the organ donor for an intestinal transplant. CDR3s include the opening cysteine and the closing phenylalanine or tryptophan. D genes are given only for firm matches. A row's size may be missing; if present it is once, few, many or a size class.

j_call clone_size d_call v_call cdr3_aa cdr3_nt
TRBJ2-3 . . TRBV4-3 CASSQEGGGTDTQYF TGCGCCAGCAGCCAAGAGGGCGGAGGCACAGATACGCAGTATTTT
TRBJ2-5 . TRBD1 TRBV5-1 CASSFWFGTGGPGQETQYF TGCGCCAGCAGCTTCTGGTTTGGGACAGGGGGTCCGGGGCAAGAGACCCAGTACTTC
TRBJ1-2 . . TRBV9 CASSDQGGLGHLYGYTF TGTGCCAGCAGCGATCAGGGAGGGCTTGGGCACCTCTATGGCTACACCTTC
TRBJ2-7 once . TRBV11-2 CASSRTDTYEQYF TGTGCCAGCAGCCGGACGGACACCTACGAGCAGTACTTC
TRBJ2-5 . . TRBV27 CASSFRETQYF TGTGCCAGCAGTTTCAGAGAGACCCAGTACTTC
TRBJ2-7 . . TRBV5-1 CASSLSSGNEQYF TGCGCCAGCAGCTTGTCGTCAGGGAACGAGCAGTACTTC
TRBJ1-6 . TRBD1 TRBV11-2 CASSPPSTGIYSPLHF TGTGCCAGCAGCCCTCCGTCGACAGGGATCTATTCACCCCTCCACTTT
TRBJ2-7 . . TRBV5-1 CASSSDYEQYF TGCGCCAGCAGCTCAGACTACGAGCAGTACTTC
TRBJ1-6 once . TRBV5-1 CASSSPGTDSPLHF TGCGCCAGCAGCTCTCCGGGGACGGATTCACCCCTCCACTTT
TRBJ2-7 . . TRBV11-2 CASSLAMGAKTYEQYF TGTGCCAGCAGCTTAGCGATGGGCGCCAAGACCTACGAGCAGTACTTC
TRBJ2-7 . . TRBV7-8 CASSLIGDEQYF TGTGCCAGCAGCTTAATCGGGGACGAGCAGTACTTC
TRBJ1-2 once . TRBV7-8 CASSSAEVYGYTF TGTGCCAGCAGCTCGGCCGAGGTTTATGGCTACACCTTC
TRBJ2-7 . . TRBV27 CASSAQDFSYEQYF TGTGCCAGCAGTGCACAGGACTTCTCCTACGAGCAGTACTTC
TRBJ1-2 . . TRBV28 CASSLRGGQVLPSFVYTF TGTGCCAGCAGCCTGAGAGGGGGACAAGTCCTTCCATCTTTCGTCTACACCTTC
TRBJ2-1 . . TRBV30 CAWSVRRSGYNEQFF TGTGCCTGGAGTGTACGTAGATCGGGGTACAATGAGCAGTTCTTC
TRBJ2-1 . . TRBV4-1 CASSENPSGPRPDNEQFF TGCGCCAGCAGCGAAAATCCTTCGGGGCCCAGGCCCGACAATGAGCAGTTCTTC
TRBJ2-7 . TRBD2 TRBV5-1 CASGLSGGNEQYF TGCGCCAGCGGACTAAGCGGGGGGAACGAGCAGTACTTC
TRBJ1-6 few . TRBV27 CASSLGQNSPLHF TGTGCCAGCAGTTTAGGACAGAATTCACCCCTCCACTTT
TRBJ2-1 . TRBD2 TRBV28 CASSLPGTSIGEQFF TGTGCCAGCAGTTTACCCGGGACTAGCATCGGTGAGCAGTTCTTC
TRBJ1-1 . . TRBV25-1 CASSVNREGNTEAFF TGTGCCAGCAGTGTCAATAGGGAGGGGAACACTGAAGCTTTCTTT
TRBJ1-2 . . TRBV5-4 CASSLGQSNYGYTF TGTGCCAGCAGCTTGGGACAGAGTAACTATGGCTACACCTTC
TRBJ1-1 . TRBD1 TRBV28 CASSLPDRGLLENTEAFF TGTGCCAGCAGTTTACCCGACAGGGGGCTCTTGGAGAACACTGAAGCTTTCTTT
TRBJ2-2 . . TRBV19 CASSIGGGELFF TGTGCCAGTAGTATAGGCGGCGGGGAGCTGTTTTTT
TRBJ1-1 . TRBD1 TRBV4-1 CASRPTGETEAFF TGCGCCAGCAGACCGACAGGGGAGACTGAAGCTTTCTTT
TRBJ1-2 . . TRBV5-6 CASSENGIDFTYGYTF TGTGCCAGCAGCGAGAACGGGATCGACTTTACCTATGGCTACACCTTC
TRBJ2-1 . . TRBV6-1 CASSDLFNEQFF TGTGCCAGCAGTGATTTGTTCAATGAGCAGTTCTTC
TRBJ2-3 . TRBD2 TRBV7-8 CASSDLAGENRYTQYF TGTGCCAGCAGCGATCTGGCGGGGGAGAATCGTTATACGCAGTATTTT
TRBJ1-5 . . TRBV4-1 CASSQQQGLNQPQHF TGCGCCAGCAGCCAACAACAGGGCTTAAATCAGCCCCAGCATTTT
TRBJ2-7 . . TRBV27 CASGQGSNEQYF TGTGCCAGCGGGCAGGGTTCGAACGAGCAGTACTTC
TRBJ2-7 . TRBD1 TRBV7-9 CASSRTGDIYEQYF TGTGCCAGCAGCCGGACAGGGGATATCTACGAGCAGTACTTC